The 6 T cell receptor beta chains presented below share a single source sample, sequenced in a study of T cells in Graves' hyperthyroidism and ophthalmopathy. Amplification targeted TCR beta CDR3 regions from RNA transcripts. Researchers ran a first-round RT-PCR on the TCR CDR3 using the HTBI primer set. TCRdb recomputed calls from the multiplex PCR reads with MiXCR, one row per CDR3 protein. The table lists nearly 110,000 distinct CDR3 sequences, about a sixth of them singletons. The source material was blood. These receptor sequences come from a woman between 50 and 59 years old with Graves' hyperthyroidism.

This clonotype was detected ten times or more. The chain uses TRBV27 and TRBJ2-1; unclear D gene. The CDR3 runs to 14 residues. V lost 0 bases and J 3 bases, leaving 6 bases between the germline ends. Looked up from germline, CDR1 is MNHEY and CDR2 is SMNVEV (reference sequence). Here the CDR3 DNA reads TGTGCCAGCAGTTTATCCAGGAACTACAATGAGCAGTTCTTC. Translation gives CASSLSRNYNEQFF.

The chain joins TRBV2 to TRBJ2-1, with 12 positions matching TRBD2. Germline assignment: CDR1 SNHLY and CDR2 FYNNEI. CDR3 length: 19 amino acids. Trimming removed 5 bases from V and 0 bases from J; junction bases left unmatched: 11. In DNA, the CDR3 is TGTGCCAGCAGTACCCCGGGACTAGCGGGTGGAAGCTCCTACAATGAGCAGTTCTTC. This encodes CASSTPGLAGGSSYNEQFF.

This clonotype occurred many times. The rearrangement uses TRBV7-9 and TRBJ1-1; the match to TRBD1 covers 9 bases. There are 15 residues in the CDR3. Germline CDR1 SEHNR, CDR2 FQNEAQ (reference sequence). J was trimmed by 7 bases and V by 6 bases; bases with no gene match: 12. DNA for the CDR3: TGTGCCAGCAGGCGGGGACAGGGTGAAAGTAGTGAAGCTTTCTTT. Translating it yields CASRRGQGESSEAFF.

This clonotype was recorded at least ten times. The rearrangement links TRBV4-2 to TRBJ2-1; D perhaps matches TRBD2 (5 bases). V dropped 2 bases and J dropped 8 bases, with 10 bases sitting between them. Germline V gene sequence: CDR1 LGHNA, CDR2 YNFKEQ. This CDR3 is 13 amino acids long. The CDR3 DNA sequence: TGTGCCAGCAGCCAACGGAGCGGCGATGAGCAGTTCTTC. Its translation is CASSQRSGDEQFF.

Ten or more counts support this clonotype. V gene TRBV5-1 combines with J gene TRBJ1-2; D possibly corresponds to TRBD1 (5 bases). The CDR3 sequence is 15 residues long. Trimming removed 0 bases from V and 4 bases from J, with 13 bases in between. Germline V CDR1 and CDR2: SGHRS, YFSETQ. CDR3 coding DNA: TGCGCCAGCAGCTTGGCCCCGGGGGACTTCTATGGCTACACCTTC. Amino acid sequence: CASSLAPGDFYGYTF.

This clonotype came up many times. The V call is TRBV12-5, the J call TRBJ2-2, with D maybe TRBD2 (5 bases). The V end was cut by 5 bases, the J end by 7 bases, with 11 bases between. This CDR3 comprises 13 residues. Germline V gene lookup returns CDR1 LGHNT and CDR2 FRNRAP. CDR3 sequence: CASGLAAGGELFF. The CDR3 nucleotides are TGTGCTAGTGGTCTAGCCGCCGGCGGGGAGCTGTTTTTT.